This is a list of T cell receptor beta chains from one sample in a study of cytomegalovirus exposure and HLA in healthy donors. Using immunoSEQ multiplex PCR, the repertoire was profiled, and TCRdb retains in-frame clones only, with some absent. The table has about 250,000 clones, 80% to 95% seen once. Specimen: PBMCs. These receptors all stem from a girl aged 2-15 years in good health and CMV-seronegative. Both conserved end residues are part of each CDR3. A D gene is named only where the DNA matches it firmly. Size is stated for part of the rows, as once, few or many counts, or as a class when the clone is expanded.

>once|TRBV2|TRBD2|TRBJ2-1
TGTGCCAGCAGTGACCGGACTAGCGGCTACAATGAGCAGTTCTTC
CASSDRTSGYNEQFF
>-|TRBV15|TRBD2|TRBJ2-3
TGTGCCACCAGCAGAGAGGCGGGAGGGCTGACAGATACGCAGTATTTT
CATSREAGGLTDTQYF
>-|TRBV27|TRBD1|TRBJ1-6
TGTGCCAGCAGTTTAGGTACAGGGGTAGAGTCACCCCTCCACTTT
CASSLGTGVESPLHF
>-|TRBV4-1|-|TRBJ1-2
TGCGCCAGCAGCCAAGGTTTGCGGACTTCCTATGGCTACGCCTTC
CASSQGLRTSYGYAF
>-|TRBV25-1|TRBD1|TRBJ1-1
TGTGCCAGCAGTGGGGACAGGAAAATGAACACTGAAGCTTTCTTT
CASSGDRKMNTEAFF
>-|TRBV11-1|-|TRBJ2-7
TGTGCCAGCAGCTTTTTGGGCGGGACGACGGGGAGGAACGAGCAGTACTTC
CASSFLGGTTGRNEQYF
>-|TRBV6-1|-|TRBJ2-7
TGTGCCAGCAGAGAAGTGGGTGGGGGCGGTTTTGGATACGAGCAGTACTTC
CASREVGGGGFGYEQYF
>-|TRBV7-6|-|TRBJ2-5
TGTGCCAGCAGCTTAGGACCTGGACAGCAAGAGACCCAGTACTTC
CASSLGPGQQETQYF
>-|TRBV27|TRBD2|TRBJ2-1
TGTGCCAGCAGTTTGTGGGGGGGGACGCACAATGAGCAGTTCTTC
CASSLWGGTHNEQFF
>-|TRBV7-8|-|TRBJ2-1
TGTGCGAGCCAGATGCGGTCGAGCTCCTACAATGAGCAGTTCTTC
CASQMRSSSYNEQFF
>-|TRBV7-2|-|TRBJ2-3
TGTGCCAGCAGCTCCCGGGGAGATACGCAGTATTTT
CASSSRGDTQYF
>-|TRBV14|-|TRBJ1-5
TGTGCCAGCAGTTATAGCAATCAGCCCCAGCATTTT
CASSYSNQPQHF
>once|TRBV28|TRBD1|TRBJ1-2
TGTGCCAGCAGGGGGACAGGGGATTGGTATGGCTACACCTTC
CASRGTGDWYGYTF
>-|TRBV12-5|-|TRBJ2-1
TGTGCTAGTGGTTTGGGCAGCTCCTACAATGAGCAGTTCTTC
CASGLGSSYNEQFF